The clone carrying this T cell receptor beta chain was counted many times. Its matching antigen is unknown. The data were obtained in a study of T-cell memory formation after mild COVID-19. Study results and caveats: From day 15 to 85, contracting clones were balanced between CD4 and CD8, whereas later expanders leaned toward CD4+. The SARS-CoV-2 specificity of second-wave clones reaching peak at day 37 remained unverified.

Germline V gives CDR1 SGHRS, CDR2 YFSETQ. V lost 5 bases, J lost 1 base, and 6 bases lay in between. The CDR3 length is 12 residues. 5'RACE with constant-segment primers built TCRalpha and TCRbeta cDNA libraries with UMIs. Each CDR3 protein gets one entry after TCRdb re-called the 5' RACE reads with MiXCR. This table has over 150,000 distinct CDR3 sequences, about 21% appearing once. This sequence joins TRBV5-1 and TRBJ1-1, with D unresolved. Sequenced input: PBMCs or a T cell subset sorted from them (not recorded which). The source of this sequence is an adult woman who had mild COVID-19 (a few samples of this study predate the infection). Cell type and time point are not known. The DNA for the CDR3 is TGCGCCAGCAGTGAATGGAACACTGAAGCTTTCTTT. Its translation: CASSEWNTEAFF.